This TCR beta chain was recorded in a study of response to subunit inactivated influenza vaccine. General study findings and limits: Every seasonal influenza vaccination brings in few new T cells, the authors suggested.

One entry per CDR3 protein, called by TCRdb with MiXCR from the RT-PCR reads. The sample shows 150,000 to 200,000 distinct CDR3 sequences, roughly 11% of them seen only once. In its sample, this clonotype was seen many times. Its antigen is as yet unknown. Germline-derived CDR1 and CDR2 are LGHNA and YSLEER. The V and J ends lost 0 bases and 3 bases respectively, with 10 bases between them. The CDR3 extends over 15 amino acids. The material was non-naive T cells sorted from PBMCs, obtained around seven weeks after vaccination. The sequence was collected from a man aged 45-60 years who received an inactivated influenza vaccine. The genes are TRBV4-3 and TRBJ2-3; D perhaps matches TRBD1 (6 bases). CDR3 sequence: CASSQEQGWTDTQYF. The CDR3 DNA is TGCGCCAGCAGCCAAGAACAGGGTTGGACAGATACGCAGTATTTT.